A single T cell receptor beta chain is shown here with its context. Its specific antigen is unknown. In this entry, gene names and germline sequences are mouse ones. Read sequence stops 1 residue before the CDR3 end, and the germline J gene provides the missing end. This record comes from a study of tissue T cells after allogeneic stem cell transplantation (dated by TCRdb to 2022 to 2024). The study in broad terms: The study profiled TCR beta repertoires in many tissues obtained from research autopsies of patients with and without GVHD, and also in mouse models of GVHD. The human arm was a prospective observational study without blinding or randomization. General conclusions and limits of the study: In both patients and mice, only a limited portion of the TCR repertoire detected in tissues was captured by blood and spleen T cells. The study did not determine which tissue TCRs were alloreactive or antigen-specific, and some clones might have been persisting host cells. Within patients, how anatomically similar tissues were was a major factor shaping TCR repertoire composition, regardless of disease or transplant status. The patient cohort was small and clinically heterogeneous, and sampling depth was acknowledged as a limitation. Not many T cell clones showed up in more than one patient, yet clustering based on motifs uncovered repertoire signatures that were shared across patients in a tissue-specific way.

Per the germline V gene (reference sequence), LGHNA is the CDR1 and YNLKQL is the CDR2. Taken from cysteine to phenylalanine, the CDR3 has 15 residues. The CDR3 was read in part: 42 bases, with the frame set at base 1. The junction carries 13 bases between V and J, which are trimmed by 4 bases and 0 bases respectively. The receptor library was made with the immunoSEQ multiplex PCR assay. Adaptive Biotechnologies performed the TCRbeta CDR3 sequencing at survey depth and reported CDR3 sequences, V/J genes, productive frequency and template counts. Amplification of TCR beta CDR3 regions was performed from genomic DNA rather than from RNA. In the authors' own workflow: Jensen-Shannon divergence was used to quantify pairwise repertoire overlap between tissues, with a value of 1 meaning complete divergence and a value of 0 meaning identical repertoires. Tissues were clustered by single-linkage agglomerative hierarchical clustering of pairwise JSD values, and the clustering results were displayed as dendrograms. GLIPH2 was run on all patient samples with simulation_depth 1000, kmer_min_depth 3 and cdr3_length_cutoff 8, and groups with more than two unique CDR3s were retained. In a standardized tissue-overlap score, Jaccard GLIPH-group overlap across patients was extrapolated to a standard repertoire size of 1000 clones. Linear mixed-effect models, with tissue as a fixed effect and individual as a random effect, were used to test how diversity related to clinical or experimental variables. TCRdb took over this immuneACCESS table, retaining in-frame rearrangements with V and J assigned. Such tables are incomplete; in checked studies, under half of the missing clones stem from an unresolved V gene, and the remainder is unexplained. From that table come the V and J calls and clone size; the DNA was used to work out D and trimming. Within this sample are about 48,000 clones, with around 70% of them counted one time only. The biggest ten clones account for around 0.6% of the sample.

Sequenced sample: sorted cells pooled from one or two spleens. The chain employs TRBV5 and TRBJ2-7, with TRBD1 tentatively as D gene (6 bases match). The TCR was taken from a pool of C57BL/6 mice in good health. CDR3 sequence: CASSPGTNSSYEQYF. Incomplete CDR3 DNA: TGTGCCAGCAGCCCGGGGACAAATTCCTCCTATGAACAGTAC.